A single sample gave rise to the 12 T cell receptor beta chains below, sequenced in a study of CD8 T cells in Susac syndrome. When the RNA was reverse transcribed, random hexamers were used with an input of about 0.5 to 1 ug. One entry per CDR3 protein, called by TCRdb with MiXCR from the immunoSEQ multiplex PCR reads. The data show 150,000 to 200,000 distinct CDR3 sequences, roughly 95% seen once. The sequencing input was CD8+ T cells from PBMCs. The source is a human donor with multiple sclerosis.

This chain uses TRBV20-1 with TRBJ2-1, with D perhaps matching TRBD2 (6 bases). V was cut by 8 bases and J by 5 bases, with 28 bases left in between. The CDR3 contains 17 residues. The germline V gene has CDR1 DFQATT and CDR2 SNEGSKA (reference sequence). The CDR3 nucleotides read TGCAGTTTTACCCCTCTCCCCGGGACTGGCCGCGACAATGAGCAGTTCTTC. Encoded protein: CSFTPLPGTGRDNEQFF.

J is TRBJ2-1 and V is TRBV20-1, with 9 positions matching TRBD2. CDR1 and CDR2 (germline): DFQATT, SNEGSKA (reference sequence). Trimming cost V 3 bases and J 0 bases; bases outside gene matches: 9. The CDR3 loop spans 17 amino acids. CDR3 loop: CSARFPISGSSYNEQFF. For the CDR3, the DNA is TGCAGTGCTAGGTTTCCGATTAGCGGGAGCTCCTACAATGAGCAGTTCTTC.

The chain employs TRBV6-6 and TRBJ2-1; tentatively, D is TRBD1 (6 bases). The V gene's germline CDR1 is MNHNY and CDR2 SVGAGI (reference sequence). The CDR3 covers 13 residues. V gave up 6 bases and J gave up 3 bases, with 9 bases separating them. The CDR3 nucleotides read TGTGCCAGCAGCGAACAGGGCTACAATGAGCAGTTCTTC. It specifies CASSEQGYNEQFF.

The chain has TRBV29-1 and TRBJ2-1, with 10 bases aligning to TRBD1. The CDR3 is made up of 14 amino acids. V lost 8 bases to trimming and J lost 1 base; unmatched junction nucleotides: 5. CDR1 is SQVTM, CDR2 ANQGSEA, per germline. Here the CDR3 DNA reads TGCAGCTGGGGACAGGGGAATTCCTACAATGAGCAGTTCTTC. Amino acid sequence: CSWGQGNSYNEQFF.

V usage is TRBV16 and J usage is TRBJ1-1, with a possible D match to TRBD1 (5 bases). The germline V gene has CDR1 KGHSY and CDR2 FQNENV. This CDR3 is built from 14 residues. The V end lost 0 bases, the J end lost 5 bases, and 10 bases lay between the germline ends. The CDR3 nucleotides are TGTGCCAGCAGCCAATCCCAGGGAGGGACTGAAGCTTTCTTT. Translated, it gives CASSQSQGGTEAFF.

The rearrangement joins TRBV4-1 to TRBJ2-1; a weak D match, TRBD1 (6 bases). Trimming took off 3 bases at V and 6 bases at J, with 15 bases between the two ends. The CDR3 extends over 15 amino acids. Germline V gene data show CDR1 as MGHRA and CDR2 as YSYEKL. CDR3 residues: CASSHSNTGRNEQFF. CDR3 DNA: TGCGCCAGCAGCCACTCAAACACAGGGCGCAATGAGCAGTTCTTC.

This chain links TRBV14 with TRBJ1-2; tentative D call: TRBD1 (5 bases). The V end was cut by 0 bases, the J end by 6 bases, with 23 bases between. This CDR3 is built from 18 residues. The germline CDR1 and CDR2 sequences are SGHDN and FVKESK. CDR3 amino acids: CASSQEGSGTDPPNGYTF. In DNA form, the CDR3 reads TGTGCCAGCAGCCAAGAAGGTTCAGGGACCGATCCTCCAAATGGCTACACCTTC.

In DNA, the CDR3 is TGTGCCAGCAGCCCGGGACAGTACACCGGGGAGCTGTTTTTT. Translated: CASSPGQYTGELFF. The V call is TRBV7-3, the J call TRBJ2-2; 7 nucleotides align to TRBD1. Germline V lookup: CDR1 SGHTA, CDR2 FQGTGA. The CDR3 totals 14 residues. The V and J ends lost 5 bases and 3 bases, in that order; junction bases with no gene match: 3.

The chain has TRBV9 and TRBJ2-7; D may match TRBD1 or TRBD2 (5 bases each). This CDR3 has 14 amino acids. CDR1 is SGDLS, CDR2 YYNGEE, per germline. The ends were cut back, 3 bases at V and 2 bases at J, with 12 bases in the middle. CDR3 protein: CASSELWDPYEQYF. The CDR3 bases are TGTGCCAGCAGCGAGCTGTGGGACCCCTACGAGCAGTACTTC.

This chain links TRBV4-2 with TRBJ1-4; no clear D gene. The CDR3 has 14 residues. Germline values: CDR1 LGHNA, CDR2 YNFKEQ. The V end was cut by 4 bases, the J end by 4 bases, with 10 bases between. The CDR3 here is CASSPPGSNEKLFF. The DNA of the CDR3 is TGTGCCAGCAGCCCCCCTGGGAGTAATGAAAAACTGTTTTTT.

V gene TRBV20-1 combines with J gene TRBJ2-5; weak D call: TRBD2 (5 bases). CDR3 length equals 15 residues. The V end lost 2 bases, the J end lost 5 bases, and 18 bases lay between the germline ends. Germline V gives CDR1 DFQATT, CDR2 SNEGSKA (reference sequence). The CDR3 nucleotides are TGCAGTGCTAGATCTACTAGGGAGTTCGGGGAGACCCAGTACTTC. This sequence encodes CSARSTREFGETQYF.

CDR3 in amino acids: CASSQIRWGGNNEQFF. The CDR3 DNA is TGTGCCAGCAGCCAAATTAGATGGGGTGGCAACAATGAGCAGTTCTTC. The chain is built from TRBV4-2 and TRBJ2-1, with no clear D. Germline CDR1 reads LGHNA; CDR2 reads YNFKEQ. Trimming removed 2 bases from V and 5 bases from J, with 16 bases in between. The CDR3 sequence is 16 residues long.